This record concerns one TCR beta chain sequence. Antigen specificity is unknown. This CDR3 is 12 amino acids long. Germline loops: CDR1 DFQATT, CDR2 SNEGSKA (reference sequence). The V gene lost 8 bases and the J gene lost 3 bases, with 14 bases spanning the gap. This sample stems from a study of T-cell reconstitution after alpha-beta-depleted transplantation in children. Study outcomes and limitations: T-cell counts and diversity at one year post-transplant came mainly from newly produced T cells. Alpha-beta T cells present about two months after transplant were reported to originate from several hundred expanded graft clones.

Unique molecular identifiers were used in preparing the TCRbeta library. TCRdb used MiXCR to reprocess the PCR reads, holding one entry per CDR3 protein. This table has 700,000 to 850,000 distinct CDR3 sequences, roughly 15% appearing once. The V and J genes are TRBV20-1 and TRBJ2-7, with D possibly TRBD1 on 6 matching bases. The specimen was PBMCs, mostly from graft donor cells, collected 360 days after TCRalphabeta/CD19-depleted stem cell transplant. This receptor was identified in a male patient aged 10 to 17 who had a stem cell transplant for acute lymphoblastic leukemia, so the T cells may come from the graft donor. DNA of the CDR3: TGCAGTCCGACAGGCCCCAGCTACGAGCAGTACTTC. Translated, it gives CSPTGPSYEQYF.